This T cell receptor beta chain was obtained from a study of T cell repertoires in cytomegalovirus infection. Study in general: Matching HLA type and CMV infection were both indicated by public TCR beta signatures. The study, taken as a whole, reports: Adding up the frequency of public TCR beta families identified people who carried CMV plus the relevant HLA. It was HLA-C-restricted CMV-specific TCR beta clonotypes that dominated the response ex vivo.

TCRdb ran MiXCR on the reads and lists one entry per CDR3 protein. The sample carries roughly 250,000 distinct CDR3 sequences, roughly 12% recorded once. This clonotype was found many times. The target antigen is unknown. The V and J ends lost 6 bases and 9 bases, in that order; junction bases with no gene match: 5. CDR1 MNHNS and CDR2 SASEGT come from the germline V gene. The CDR3 is made up of 13 amino acids. The source of this sequence is a human donor in good health (CMV status not recorded). Some clones in this sample may be carry-over from other donors' samples. The chain is built from TRBV6-1 and TRBJ1-6; 7 nucleotides match TRBD1. The sample consisted of PBMCs. The CDR3 DNA follows: TGTGCCAGCAGAAGAGGGGGCGGTTCACCCCTCCACTTT. Its protein is CASRRGGGSPLHF.